Listed here are 6 T cell receptor beta chains from one sample, sequenced in a study of blood T cell repertoires in COVID-19 (dated by TCRdb to about 2020). Library preparation used the immunoSEQ multiplex PCR assay. Drawn from immuneACCESS, this table holds only the in-frame rearrangements with V and J called that TCRdb kept. Clones are partly lost; checked studies trace under half to an unresolved V gene and leave the rest unexplained. The sample includes 85,000 to 120,000 clones, with roughly 92% observed a single time. The top ten hold 1.9% of the sample. Sequencing was performed on peripheral blood. These receptors were collected from a woman aged 45-65 years with COVID-19, enrolled during active disease.

This sequence joins TRBV30 and TRBJ1-1; D may be TRBD1 (6 bases). This CDR3 has 14 amino acids. V lost 1 base and J 0 bases, leaving 9 bases between the germline ends. CDR1 is GTSNPN and CDR2 is SVGIG in the germline V gene (reference sequence). CDR3 bases: TGTGCCTGGAGTGCGGGACATATGAACACTGAAGCTTTCTTT. Protein: CAWSAGHMNTEAFF.

The CDR3 coding sequence is TGTGCCACCAGTGATAGGACAGGGGACTTCACAGATACGCAGTATTTT. Its protein is CATSDRTGDFTDTQYF. The chain carries TRBV24-1 and TRBJ2-3, with TRBD1 matching 9 bases. Germline-derived CDR1 and CDR2 are KGHDR and SFDVKD. The V gene end was trimmed by 3 bases and the J gene end by 2 bases; junction bases not matched to a gene: 5. This CDR3 spans 16 amino acids.

The J gene is TRBJ2-1, the V gene TRBV30; 9 nucleotides align to TRBD2. The V and J ends lost 5 bases and 5 bases, in that order; junction bases with no gene match: 7. CDR1 GTSNPN and CDR2 SVGIG come from the germline V gene (reference sequence). The CDR3 has 14 amino acids. CDR3 protein: CAWDPRGGNNEQFF. The CDR3 bases are TGTGCCTGGGACCCGCGGGGGGGGAACAATGAGCAGTTCTTC.

The chain uses TRBV19 and TRBJ2-1; D ambiguous. The germline gives CDR1 LNHDA, CDR2 SQIVND (reference sequence). V was pared by 3 bases and J by 4 bases, with 10 bases between. This CDR3 contains 14 residues. This CDR3 reads CASSIRVQYNEQFF. In nucleotides, the CDR3 is TGTGCCAGTAGTATCCGGGTCCAGTACAATGAGCAGTTCTTC.

The chain carries TRBV7-6 and TRBJ2-7; TRBD2 matches at 7 bases. The V gene end was trimmed by 5 bases and the J gene end by 5 bases; junction bases not matched to a gene: 6. CDR1 SGHVS and CDR2 FNYEAQ come from the germline V gene. The CDR3 totals 13 residues. The CDR3 coding sequence is TGTGCCAGCAGCCCTCTGGGAGGGAACGAGCAGTACTTC. Translating gives CASSPLGGNEQYF.

Remarks on this clone: One junction end disagrees with the germline gene, perhaps due to a read error. The V and J genes are TRBV6-1 and TRBJ1-2; D may be TRBD1 (6 bases). Germline CDR1 MNHNS, CDR2 SASEGT. The CDR3 extends over 16 amino acids. This CDR3 reads CASSQAQLGHLYGYTF. DNA of the CDR3: TGTGCCAGCAGTCAAGCCCAATTGGGACATCTCTATGGCTACACCTTC.